A selection of T cell receptor beta chains follows, all from one sample in a study of T cells in Graves' hyperthyroidism and ophthalmopathy. Each CDR3 protein is one row after TCRdb ran MiXCR on the multiplex PCR reads. The sample holds under 450,000 distinct CDR3 sequences; around a sixth are singletons and the top ten take about 14%. Sequences were obtained from blood. Source of these receptors: a woman aged 18-29 years with Graves' hyperthyroidism. The CDR3 runs from the conserved cysteine through the conserved F or W. Each record gives: D gene, clone size, V gene, J gene, CDR3 DNA, CDR3 protein. A D gene is named only where the DNA matches it firmly. Not every row has a clone size; where given, it reads once, few, many or a size class.

D: TRBD1
size: few
V: TRBV5-1
J: TRBJ1-4
DNA: TGCGCCAGCAGCTTCGGGGACAGGGCAACTAATGAAAAACTGTTTTTT
CDR3: CASSFGDRATNEKLFF

D: TRBD2
size: -
V: TRBV2
J: TRBJ2-1
DNA: TGTGCCAGCAGCCCTCTGAGCGGGAGGGGCGATGAGCAGTTCTTC
CDR3: CASSPLSGRGDEQFF

D: -
size: few
V: TRBV29-1
J: TRBJ2-7
DNA: TGCAGCGTTGCTCTGGGGGCGAAGGGTTCCTACGAGCAGTACTTC
CDR3: CSVALGAKGSYEQYF

D: -
size: few
V: TRBV5-1
J: TRBJ1-2
DNA: TGCGCCAGCAGCTTGGGTCAGGTCTCAACCAGCCACTATGGCTACACCTTC
CDR3: CASSLGQVSTSHYGYTF

D: -
size: -
V: TRBV28
J: TRBJ1-6
DNA: TGTGCCAGCAGTACTCAGGGGATATCCCTCCACTTT
CDR3: CASSTQGISLHF

D: TRBD1
size: few
V: TRBV5-6
J: TRBJ2-7
DNA: TGTGCCAGCAGCGCCGGGACAGGGAACGAGCAGTACTTC
CDR3: CASSAGTGNEQYF

D: -
size: -
V: TRBV12-3/TRBV12-4
J: TRBJ1-3
DNA: TGTGCCAGCAGTCCTACGGGCCCACCGGGAAACACCATATATTTT
CDR3: CASSPTGPPGNTIYF

D: -
size: many
V: TRBV3-1
J: TRBJ1-6
DNA: TGTGCCAGCACCCGCACCCCTGATTCACCCCTCCACTTT
CDR3: CASTRTPDSPLHF

D: -
size: -
V: TRBV29-1
J: TRBJ1-2
DNA: TGCAGCGTTGAGCGGGGGGCAGGTGGCTACACCTTC
CDR3: CSVERGAGGYTF

D: -
size: many
V: TRBV6-1
J: TRBJ1-1
DNA: TGTGCCAGCAGCTACAACCTCAGGGGCACTGAAGCTTTCTTT
CDR3: CASSYNLRGTEAFF

D: -
size: many
V: TRBV28
J: TRBJ1-2
DNA: TGTGCCAGCAGTGCATTGGGGGGGGTGTCCTATGGCTACACCTTC
CDR3: CASSALGGVSYGYTF

D: TRBD2
size: many
V: TRBV3-1
J: TRBJ2-1
DNA: TGTGCCAGCAGCCCCCGCCTAGCGGACAATGAGCAGTTCTTC
CDR3: CASSPRLADNEQFF

D: TRBD1
size: many
V: TRBV10-2
J: TRBJ1-1
DNA: TGCGCCATAACGGGACAGCCGAACACTGAAGCTTTCTTT
CDR3: CAITGQPNTEAFF

D: TRBD2
size: -
V: TRBV11-2
J: TRBJ2-5
DNA: TGTTCCAGCAGCAAGGGACTAGCGGGGCCGGGCACCCAGTACTTC
CDR3: CSSSKGLAGPGTQYF

D: TRBD1
size: -
V: TRBV5-6
J: TRBJ2-5
DNA: TGTGCCAGCAGCTTGGGAGACAGGGGGCCGGAGACCCAGTACTTC
CDR3: CASSLGDRGPETQYF

D: TRBD1
size: many
V: TRBV2
J: TRBJ1-1
DNA: TGTGCCAGCAGTGGGGACAGTGACACTGAAGCTTTCTTT
CDR3: CASSGDSDTEAFF

D: -
size: -
V: TRBV19
J: TRBJ2-1
DNA: TGTGCCAGTAGTATGCAGGTTACTAGAAATGAGCAGTTCTTC
CDR3: CASSMQVTRNEQFF

D: -
size: many
V: TRBV6-1
J: TRBJ2-7
DNA: TGTGCCAGCAGTTATGCCAGCTGGTCCTACGAGCAGTACTTC
CDR3: CASSYASWSYEQYF

D: -
size: few
V: TRBV18
J: TRBJ1-2
DNA: TGTGCCAGCTCACCAGGGCTGCCGGGAGTTGTCAACTATGGCTACACCTTC
CDR3: CASSPGLPGVVNYGYTF

D: -
size: -
V: TRBV5-6
J: TRBJ2-7
DNA: TGTGCCAGCAGCTCGCAAGGGACATACTACTACGAGCAGTACTTC
CDR3: CASSSQGTYYYEQYF

D: TRBD2
size: many
V: TRBV2
J: TRBJ2-1
DNA: TGTGCCAGCAGTGGTTGGGCGGGGGAAGGTAATGAGCAGTTCTTC
CDR3: CASSGWAGEGNEQFF

D: TRBD1
size: -
V: TRBV3-1
J: TRBJ1-1
DNA: TGTGCCAGCAACGCCGGGACAGGGATCGGCACTGAAGCTTTCTTT
CDR3: CASNAGTGIGTEAFF

D: -
size: -
V: TRBV28
J: TRBJ2-7
DNA: TGTGCCAGCAGTCTAGTAAGAGTGGCCTACTACAAGCAGTACTTC
CDR3: CASSLVRVAYYKQYF

D: -
size: few
V: TRBV2
J: TRBJ1-2
DNA: TGTGCCAGCAGCCCCGGGACAAACCTTCCCTATGGCTACACCTTC
CDR3: CASSPGTNLPYGYTF

D: -
size: -
V: TRBV29-1
J: TRBJ2-2
DNA: TGCAGCGTTAAAGCGGGCGCGAACACCGGGGAGCTGTCTTTT
CDR3: CSVKAGANTGELSF

D: TRBD1
size: many
V: TRBV2
J: TRBJ1-6
DNA: TGTGCCAGCAGCCTAGTGGACAGGGGCCATTCACCCCTCCACTTT
CDR3: CASSLVDRGHSPLHF

D: TRBD1
size: many
V: TRBV20-1
J: TRBJ1-4
DNA: TGCAGTGCTAGCCACAGGGGGCATTATGAAAAACTGTTTTTT
CDR3: CSASHRGHYEKLFF

D: TRBD1
size: many
V: TRBV20-1
J: TRBJ1-2
DNA: TGCAGTGCTAGAGATAGTCGGGGACAGGGAGGCTATGGCTACACCTTC
CDR3: CSARDSRGQGGYGYTF

D: -
size: many
V: TRBV6-1
J: TRBJ1-2
DNA: TGTGCCAGCAGCCCCCAGAGGTTCTATGGCTACACCTTC
CDR3: CASSPQRFYGYTF

D: -
size: many
V: TRBV12-3/TRBV12-4
J: TRBJ1-1
DNA: TGTGCCAGCGGGGAGGGGGGAAGCATGAACACTGAAGCTTTCTTT
CDR3: CASGEGGSMNTEAFF

D: -
size: many
V: TRBV12-3/TRBV12-4
J: TRBJ2-3
DNA: TGTGCCAGCATTCTATCGTGGTGGCCGGATCTCACAGATACGCAGTATTTT
CDR3: CASILSWWPDLTDTQYF

D: -
size: -
V: TRBV19
J: TRBJ1-6
DNA: TGTGCCAGTATCGAACGGGGTTATAATTCACCCCTCCACTTT
CDR3: CASIERGYNSPLHF

D: -
size: -
V: TRBV7-2
J: TRBJ1-6
DNA: TGTGCCAGCAGCCGCATACGAGGGTCACCCCTCCACTTT
CDR3: CASSRIRGSPLHF

D: -
size: few
V: TRBV4-2
J: TRBJ2-7
DNA: TGTGCCAGCAGCCAAGATCTAAACAGGGCGGTGTACGAGCAGTACTTC
CDR3: CASSQDLNRAVYEQYF

D: -
size: many
V: TRBV7-2
J: TRBJ2-1
DNA: TGTGCCAGCAGCTTAAATGGACCGGTCGATGAGCAGTTCTTC
CDR3: CASSLNGPVDEQFF

D: -
size: many
V: TRBV18
J: TRBJ1-1
DNA: TGTGCGGCAGGGTGGACTTCGGGCACTGAAGCTTTCTTT
CDR3: CAAGWTSGTEAFF

D: TRBD1
size: -
V: TRBV6-1
J: TRBJ1-1
DNA: TGTGCCAGCAGTCCGTGGACAGGGACGAACACTGAAGCTTTCTTT
CDR3: CASSPWTGTNTEAFF

D: -
size: -
V: TRBV20-1
J: TRBJ1-2
DNA: TGCAGTGCAAACGGCGTTAAGGGGGACCGCTATGGCTACACCTTC
CDR3: CSANGVKGDRYGYTF

D: -
size: many
V: TRBV5-1
J: TRBJ2-4
DNA: TGCGCCAGCAGCCCCAGGGTGGAGGTGGCCAAAAACATTCAGTACTTC
CDR3: CASSPRVEVAKNIQYF

D: -
size: many
V: TRBV20-1
J: TRBJ2-5
DNA: TGCAGTGCCACAGTGCCCGTCACCCCAGGGGAGACCCAGTACTTC
CDR3: CSATVPVTPGETQYF

D: -
size: few
V: TRBV27
J: TRBJ1-2
DNA: TGTGCCAGCAGTTTATCGCGGATAGGGATCCACTATGGCTACACCTTC
CDR3: CASSLSRIGIHYGYTF

D: -
size: -
V: TRBV20-1
J: TRBJ1-2
DNA: TGCAGTGCTTCGGGGGGCGGTGGCTACACCTTC
CDR3: CSASGGGGYTF

D: -
size: many
V: TRBV5-1
J: TRBJ1-4
DNA: TGCGCCAGCAGCTTGGGAGTTGCTAATGAAAAACTGTTTTTT
CDR3: CASSLGVANEKLFF

D: -
size: many
V: TRBV10-3
J: TRBJ2-7
DNA: TGTGCCATCGGCACGGGGGGCTTCGCGTCCTACGAGCAGTACTTC
CDR3: CAIGTGGFASYEQYF

D: -
size: many
V: TRBV6-5
J: TRBJ1-1
DNA: TGTGCCAGCAGTTACGTCCGGGGGCAGGGTATGAACACTGAAGCTTTCTTT
CDR3: CASSYVRGQGMNTEAFF

D: -
size: few
V: TRBV25-1
J: TRBJ2-7
DNA: TGTGCCAGCAGAGGCTTCAACCCGGACTACGAGCAGTACTTC
CDR3: CASRGFNPDYEQYF

D: -
size: many
V: TRBV6-1
J: TRBJ1-5
DNA: TGTGCCAGCAGTGATTTTTCGTGGGAAAGCAATCAGCCCCAGCATTTT
CDR3: CASSDFSWESNQPQHF

D: -
size: many
V: TRBV10-3
J: TRBJ1-1
DNA: TGTGCCATCAGTGAGTACTTAGGCGGCCTCCCTGAAGCTTTCTTT
CDR3: CAISEYLGGLPEAFF

D: TRBD1
size: many
V: TRBV12-5
J: TRBJ1-2
DNA: TGTGCTAGTGGTTACCACCGGGACAGATTTAACTATGGCTACACCTTC
CDR3: CASGYHRDRFNYGYTF

D: -
size: many
V: TRBV27
J: TRBJ2-1
DNA: TGTGCCAGCAGTTTTCGACGGATCCATGAGCAGTTCTTC
CDR3: CASSFRRIHEQFF

D: TRBD1
size: -
V: TRBV4-3
J: TRBJ1-2
DNA: TGCGCCAGCAGCCAAGAGACAGGGAACTATGGCTACACCTTC
CDR3: CASSQETGNYGYTF